This TCR beta chain was profiled in a study of shared clonotypes between healthy human individuals. Overall study context: The study enrolled two women and a few men aged 18 to 49. CD4 naive and CD4 memory each took three plates per donor, while CD8 naive took two and CD8 memory one.

This table comes from immunoSEQ multiplex PCR, and its TCRdb copy is limited to in-frame clones, with some not included. The sample holds some 240,000 clones, just over 65% seen once. Partitioning of CD4+ cells yielded a CD45RA+ naive subset and a CD45RA-negative memory subset. This clone was seen just once. The sequenced sample consisted of memory CD4+ T cells sorted from blood. Indicated subset: CD45RA-negative fraction. The origin of this receptor is a man between 25 and 39 years old in good health.

The chain's CDR3 is CASSPIGVSGGPRTDTQYF. The CDR3 DNA reads as TGTGCCAGCAGCCCAATTGGGGTCAGCGGCGGCCCTCGCACAGATACGCAGTATTTT. The rearrangement joins TRBV7-9 to TRBJ2-3, with D possibly matching TRBD2 (5 bases). The germline CDR1 and CDR2 sequences are SEHNR and FQNEAQ (reference sequence). V dropped 5 bases and J dropped 1 base, with 25 bases sitting between them. This CDR3 contains 19 residues.